The subject of this entry is one TCR beta chain. What it recognizes is unknown. TCRdb fed the RT-PCR reads into MiXCR, producing one record per CDR3 protein. Among around 470,000 distinct CDR3 sequences, 7.2% were seen once, and the ten largest hold about 12%. The CDR3 has 12 residues. V was pared by 3 bases and J by 3 bases, with 6 bases between. This record comes from a study of response to subunit inactivated influenza vaccine. The study, taken as a whole, reports: The authors suggested that every seasonal influenza vaccination recruits few new T cells.

The sequence was obtained from a man in his fifties or sixties who received an inactivated influenza vaccine. The J gene is TRBJ2-7, the V gene TRBV12-3 or TRBV12-4; D is unresolved. Source: PBMCs from blood, taken roughly 24 months after vaccination. CDR3 amino acids: CASSFWDYEQYF. In nucleotides, the CDR3 is TGTGCCAGCAGTTTTTGGGACTACGAGCAGTACTTC.